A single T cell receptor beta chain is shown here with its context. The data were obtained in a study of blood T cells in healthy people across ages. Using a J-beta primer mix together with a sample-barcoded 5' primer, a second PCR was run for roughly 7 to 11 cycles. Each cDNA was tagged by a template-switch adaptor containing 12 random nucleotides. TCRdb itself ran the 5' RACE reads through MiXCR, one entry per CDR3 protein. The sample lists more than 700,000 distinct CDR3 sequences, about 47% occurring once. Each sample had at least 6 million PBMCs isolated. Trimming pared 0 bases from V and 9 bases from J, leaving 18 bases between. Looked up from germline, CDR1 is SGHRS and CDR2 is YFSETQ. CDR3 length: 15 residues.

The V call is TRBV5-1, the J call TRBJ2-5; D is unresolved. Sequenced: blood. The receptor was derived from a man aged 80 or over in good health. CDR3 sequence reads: CASSLAGPPAGAQYF. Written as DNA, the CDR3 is TGCGCCAGCAGCTTGGCCGGTCCACCCGCAGGCGCCCAGTACTTC.